The 27 T cell receptor beta chains given below trace back to one sample, sequenced in a study of post-analysis software for immune sequencing data. Presence of unique molecular identifiers characterized the TCR beta cDNA libraries. A single record per CDR3 protein comes from TCRdb applying MiXCR to the PCR reads. Of approximately 730,000 distinct CDR3 sequences listed, 25% to 30% were seen once; the top ten hold around 0.55%. Overall study results and limits: Four or five TRBV segments were significantly more frequent in patients than in controls. TRBV5-6, TRBV5-1 and TRBV20-1 were among these segments.

Their cognate antigens are unknown. The sequencing input was blood. The receptors originated from a girl aged 5 to 17 with multiple sclerosis.

The sample holds many counts of this clonotype. The gene calls are TRBV29-1 and TRBJ2-7; TRBD2 aligns across 8 bases. V was pared by 6 bases and J by 0 bases, with 10 bases of the junction left unmatched. The CDR3 is 15 amino acids. Germline V CDR1 and CDR2: SQVTM, ANQGSEA. This CDR3 reads CSVQASGPSSYEQYF. Written as DNA, the CDR3 is TGCAGCGTGCAGGCTAGCGGGCCGAGCTCCTACGAGCAGTACTTC.

The V call is TRBV20-1, the J call TRBJ2-7; TRBD1 matches at 9 bases. V trimming: 7 bases; J trimming: 3 bases; junction bases outside the gene matches: 16. Germline V CDR1 and CDR2: DFQATT, SNEGSKA (reference sequence). This CDR3 comprises 16 residues. The CDR3 coding sequence is TGCAGTGAGATGGGACAGGGACGATGGGGAAACTACGAGCAGTACTTC. Encoded protein: CSEMGQGRWGNYEQYF.

This clonotype appeared once. The chain uses TRBV2 and TRBJ2-5, with D perhaps being TRBD1 or TRBD2 (6 bases each). Germline assignment: CDR1 SNHLY and CDR2 FYNNEI. Between the trimmed V and J ends, which lost 7 bases and 5 bases, there was a span of 17 bases. This CDR3 has 14 residues. DNA of the CDR3: TGTGCCAGCACTGATCGGGGGCCGGGGGAGACCCAGTACTTC. It translates to CASTDRGPGETQYF.

The genes are TRBV21-1 and TRBJ1-1; the DNA was not used to check the table's D call, TRBD1. TRBV21-1 is a pseudogene locus. The CDR3 spans 14 residues. The CDR3 nucleotides are TGTGCCAGCAGCCCCCCCGGGGCGAACACTGAAGCTTTCTTT. Translating it yields CASSPPGANTEAFF.

The chain links TRBV6-1 to TRBJ2-5, with 10 bases matching TRBD2. Germline loops: CDR1 MNHNS, CDR2 SASEGT. The V and J ends lost 5 bases and 0 bases, in that order; junction bases with no gene match: 3. The CDR3 is 15 amino acids. This CDR3 reads CASSPLAGDQETQYF. The CDR3, as DNA: TGTGCCAGCAGTCCCCTAGCGGGAGACCAAGAGACCCAGTACTTC.

The table lists this clonotype with a few counts. V gene TRBV20-1 combines with J gene TRBJ2-7; 16 bases are a match to TRBD2. In germline, CDR1 is DFQATT, CDR2 SNEGSKA (reference sequence). The CDR3 runs to 15 residues. V lost 6 bases to trimming and J lost 5 bases; unmatched junction nucleotides: 7. This chain's CDR3 is CSAGGTSGRGNEQYF. CDR3 DNA sequence: TGCAGTGCGGGAGGGACTAGCGGGAGGGGCAACGAGCAGTACTTC.

This clonotype was found a few times. The chain links TRBV5-1 to TRBJ1-2; TRBD1 agrees at 9 bases. CDR1 is SGHRS, CDR2 YFSETQ, per germline. This CDR3 region has 17 residues. J was trimmed by 4 bases and V by 4 bases; bases with no gene match: 14. The CDR3 bases are TGCGCCAGCAGCCGAGGACAGGGGAACTTACCTAGCTATGGCTACACCTTC. Translating it yields CASSRGQGNLPSYGYTF.

This chain links TRBV7-9 with TRBJ2-7, with TRBD1 identical over 8 bases. This CDR3 is 17 amino acids long. The trim removed 7 bases at V and 3 bases at J, leaving 17 bases unmatched. In germline, CDR1 is SEHNR, CDR2 FQNEAQ (reference sequence). The CDR3, as DNA: TGTGCCAGCACCCCACCTGGCGCCGGACAGGGAATCTACGAGCAGTACTTC. Translating it yields CASTPPGAGQGIYEQYF.

This clonotype was observed a few times. V is TRBV10-1 and J is TRBJ2-3; 10 bases match TRBD2. Germline V gene lookup returns CDR1 WNHNN and CDR2 SYGVQD (reference sequence). V shed 2 bases and J 5 bases; nucleotides not matched to a gene: 4. This CDR3 comprises 15 residues. Here the CDR3 DNA reads TGCGCCAGCAGTGAGGGGCTAGCGGGAGTAGATACGCAGTATTTT. It is translated as CASSEGLAGVDTQYF.

The genes are TRBV4-1 and TRBJ2-3, with 11 positions matching TRBD2. Germline loops: CDR1 MGHRA, CDR2 YSYEKL. V shed 0 bases, J shed 2 bases, and the junction held 7 bases outside the gene matches. CDR3 length: 18 amino acids. The CDR3 nucleotides read TGCGCCAGCAGCCAAGACGAGGGACTAGCGGACCCCACAGATACGCAGTATTTT. Protein product: CASSQDEGLADPTDTQYF.

This clonotype has a handful of counts. The V gene is TRBV11-1, the J gene TRBJ2-3; 8 bases align to TRBD2. V dropped 5 bases and J dropped 3; count of bases not matched to a gene: 13. CDR3 length: 17 amino acids. Per the germline V gene, CDR1 is SGHAT and CDR2 is FQDESV (reference sequence). This CDR3 is CASSLINLAGPTDTQYF. CDR3 sequence (DNA): TGTGCCAGCAGCCTCATCAACTTAGCGGGGCCAACAGATACGCAGTATTTT. Based on the CDR3 plus reference TRBV11-1 and TRBJ2-3, the full variable domain is EAEVAQSPRYKITEKSQAVAFWCDPISGHATLYWYRQILGQGPELLVQFQDESVVDDSQLPKDRFSAERLKGVDSTLKIQPAELGDSAMYLCASSLINLAGPTDTQYFGPGTRLTVL.

This chain connects TRBV4-3 to TRBJ2-1; TRBD2 matches at 13 bases. This CDR3 has 15 residues. V was clipped by 0 bases and J by 8 bases; unmatched bases: 1. The germline V gene has CDR1 LGHNA and CDR2 YSLEER. CDR3 in amino acids: CASSQEGLAGHEQFF. CDR3 bases: TGCGCCAGCAGCCAAGAGGGACTAGCGGGGCATGAGCAGTTCTTC.

Only a few counts were recorded for this clonotype. The chain uses TRBV20-1 and TRBJ2-3; D is unclear. The germline V and J ends were trimmed by 6 bases and 0 bases, with 13 bases remaining between them. The CDR3 spans 14 residues. CDR1 is DFQATT, CDR2 SNEGSKA, per germline (reference sequence). The chain's CDR3 is CSATGRPSTDTQYF. As DNA, the CDR3 is TGCAGTGCCACGGGCCGTCCCAGCACAGATACGCAGTATTTT.

The chain employs TRBV29-1 and TRBJ2-7; weak D call: TRBD1 (6 bases). Trimming removed 1 base at V and 6 bases at J, with 10 bases between. Germline V lookup: CDR1 SQVTM, CDR2 ANQGSEA. The CDR3 has 12 amino acids. The CDR3 region has the DNA TGCAGCGTTGAAGTCATGGGGGCCGAGCAGTACTTC. Translated: CSVEVMGAEQYF.

The chain combines TRBV13 with TRBJ2-7, with TRBD2 matching over 9 bases. The ends lost 5 bases at V and 10 bases at J; junction bases unmatched: 15. This CDR3 comprises 15 residues. CDR1 and CDR2 (germline): PRHDT, FYEKMQ (reference sequence). The CDR3 protein is CASSLSGSIRGLQYF. The CDR3 region has the DNA TGTGCCAGCAGCCTTAGCGGGAGTATTAGGGGGCTCCAGTACTTC. Variable domain in full (rest from reference TRBV13 and TRBJ2-7): AAGVIQSPRHLIKEKRETATLKCYPIPRHDTVYWYQQGPGQDPQFLISFYEKMQSDKGSIPDRFSAQQFSDYHSELNMSSLELGDSALYFCASSLSGSIRGLQYFGPGTRLTVT.

This rearrangement joins TRBV24-1 to TRBJ2-5, with TRBD1 as a possible D gene (6 bases). This CDR3 region has 17 residues. V was pared by 4 bases and J by 0 bases, with 17 bases between. The germline gives CDR1 KGHDR, CDR2 SFDVKD. The CDR3 bases are TGTGCCACCAGTGACCCCACTACTGACAGGTACCAAGAGACCCAGTACTTC. Protein sequence: CATSDPTTDRYQETQYF.

The chain couples TRBV5-8 to TRBJ1-4, with 10 bases that match TRBD1. Germline V gene data show CDR1 as SGHTS and CDR2 as YDEGEE. V was pared by 6 bases and J by 8 bases, with 7 bases of the junction left unmatched. The CDR3 length is 14 residues. The CDR3 DNA is TGTGCCAGCACTTACCGGGACAGGGGAGAAAAACTGTTTTTT. It yields the protein CASTYRDRGEKLFF. The full variable domain, completed using reference TRBV5-8 and TRBJ1-4, is EAGVTQSPTHLIKTRGQQATLRCSPISGHTSVYWYQQALGLGLQFLLWYDEGEERNRGNFPPRFSGRQFPNYSSELNVNALELEDSALYLCASTYRDRGEKLFFGSGTQLSVL.

The sample holds many counts of this clonotype. The chain uses TRBV5-1 and TRBJ2-1; 8 positions agree with TRBD1. Germline V lookup: CDR1 SGHRS, CDR2 YFSETQ. The CDR3 runs to 15 residues. J lost 5 bases, V lost 4 bases, and 8 bases had no gene match. The CDR3: CASSNGQGKNNEQFF. The CDR3 region has the DNA TGCGCCAGCAGCAACGGACAGGGCAAAAACAATGAGCAGTTCTTC. The whole variable domain, filled in from reference TRBV5-1 and TRBJ2-1, reads KAGVTQTPRYLIKTRGQQVTLSCSPISGHRSVSWYQQTPGQGLQFLFEYFSETQRNKGNFPGRFSGRQFSNSRSEMNVSTLELGDSALYLCASSNGQGKNNEQFFGPGTRLTVL.

The rearrangement links TRBV4-2 to TRBJ1-5; 7 bases map to TRBD1. Germline V gene data show CDR1 as LGHNA and CDR2 as YNFKEQ. The CDR3 runs 17 residues. Trimming cost V 0 bases and J 4 bases; bases outside gene matches: 9. CDR3 sequence reads: CASSQDLNGQVNQPQHF. The DNA of the CDR3 is TGTGCCAGCAGCCAAGATCTAAACGGACAGGTGAATCAGCCCCAGCATTTT.

This clonotype was observed a handful of times. The chain joins TRBV20-1 to TRBJ2-3; 7 bases agree with TRBD2. Trimming removed 6 bases from V and 5 bases from J; junction bases left unmatched: 8. This CDR3 spans 13 amino acids. Germline CDR1 and CDR2: DFQATT and SNEGSKA (reference sequence). The CDR3 loop reads CSASPASGDTQYF. The CDR3 DNA sequence: TGCAGTGCCAGCCCGGCTAGCGGAGATACGCAGTATTTT.

This clonotype was found a few times. This sequence joins TRBV5-1 and TRBJ2-1, with 7 nucleotides matching TRBD1. Germline values: CDR1 SGHRS, CDR2 YFSETQ. The CDR3 consists of 15 residues. V lost 3 bases, J lost 2 bases, and 5 bases stayed unmatched. CDR3 protein: CASSSKGGPYNEQFF. The CDR3 DNA reads as TGCGCCAGCAGCTCAAAAGGGGGCCCCTACAATGAGCAGTTCTTC.

This clonotype was detected once. The chain joins TRBV28 to TRBJ2-1; the D gene is possibly TRBD1 (6 bases). Germline V gene data show CDR1 as MDHEN and CDR2 as SYDVKM. The CDR3 has 11 amino acids. Trimming removed 6 bases at V and 11 bases at J, with 11 bases between. The CDR3 DNA sequence: TGTGCCAGCAGGGCCAGGGGCCAGCAGTTCTTC. As protein: CASRARGQQFF.

V gene TRBV29-1 combines with J gene TRBJ2-7; D gene unclear. Per germline, CDR1 SQVTM and CDR2 ANQGSEA. With 3 bases removed from V and 0 bases from J, the gap between germline ends came to 15 bases. The CDR3 contains 15 residues. CDR3: CSVEVAMARSYEQYF. In DNA form, the CDR3 reads TGCAGCGTTGAGGTGGCCATGGCCCGCTCCTACGAGCAGTACTTC.

There are a few counts of this clonotype. The chain combines TRBV20-1 with TRBJ2-3; TRBD2 matches at 10 bases. The germline V gene encodes CDR1 DFQATT and CDR2 SNEGSKA (reference sequence). Trimming removed 0 bases from V and 8 bases from J; junction bases left unmatched: 8. The CDR3 sequence is 15 residues long. The CDR3 DNA follows: TGCAGTGCTAGAGAGGCTAGCGGGAGTGGTCCTACGCAGTATTTT. Protein: CSAREASGSGPTQYF.

CDR3 nucleotides: TGTGCCATCACGGACAGAAGGGCCTCTGGGGCCAACGTCCTGACTTTC. Protein product: CAITDRRASGANVLTF. The chain combines TRBV28 with TRBJ2-6; possible D gene TRBD1, 6 bases. Germline CDR1 and CDR2: MDHEN and SYDVKM. The CDR3 runs to 16 residues. The V end was cut by 10 bases, the J end by 0 bases, with 16 bases between.

This rearrangement joins TRBV5-1 to TRBJ1-6; 7 nucleotides agree with TRBD1. The germline CDR1 and CDR2 sequences are SGHRS and YFSETQ. The trim removed 3 bases at V and 6 bases at J, leaving 9 bases unmatched. This CDR3 region has 16 residues. The CDR3 is CASSSEGAGSNSPLHF. As DNA, the CDR3 is TGCGCCAGCAGCTCGGAGGGGGCAGGGAGTAATTCACCCCTCCACTTT.

This clonotype has a handful of counts. The chain couples TRBV7-2 to TRBJ2-3; D unclear. V was cut by 5 bases and J by 7 bases, with 13 bases left in between. Germline-derived CDR1 and CDR2 are SGHTA and FQGNSA. This CDR3 is built from 13 residues. DNA of the CDR3: TGTGCCAGCAGCCGTCCGGGCGGATATACGCAGTATTTT. Protein sequence: CASSRPGGYTQYF. The full variable domain, completed using reference TRBV7-2 and TRBJ2-3, is GAGVSQSPSNKVTEKGKDVELRCDPISGHTALYWYRQSLGQGLEFLIYFQGNSAPDKSGLPSDRFSAERTGGSVSTLTIQRTQQEDSAVYLCASSRPGGYTQYFGPGTRLTVL.